This T cell receptor (beta chain) was documented in a study of cytomegalovirus exposure and HLA in healthy donors. A single count supports this clone. V was clipped by 0 bases and J by 2 bases, with 8 bases between them. Germline V gives CDR1 SGHDN, CDR2 FVKESK. This CDR3 has 14 residues. A multiplex PCR was run with 60 Vbeta primers and 13 Jbeta primers. Generated by immunoSEQ multiplex PCR, the TCRdb table keeps only in-frame clones and is missing some. The table shows some 76,000 clones, with about four fifths occurring only once. Sequenced: PBMCs. This clonotype was sampled from a male donor in good health and CMV-seropositive. The chain carries TRBV14 and TRBJ2-7; maybe TRBD2 (5 bases). CDR3 bases: TGTGCCAGCAGCCAAGATCTACTAGCCTACGAGCAGTACTTC. Translation: CASSQDLLAYEQYF.